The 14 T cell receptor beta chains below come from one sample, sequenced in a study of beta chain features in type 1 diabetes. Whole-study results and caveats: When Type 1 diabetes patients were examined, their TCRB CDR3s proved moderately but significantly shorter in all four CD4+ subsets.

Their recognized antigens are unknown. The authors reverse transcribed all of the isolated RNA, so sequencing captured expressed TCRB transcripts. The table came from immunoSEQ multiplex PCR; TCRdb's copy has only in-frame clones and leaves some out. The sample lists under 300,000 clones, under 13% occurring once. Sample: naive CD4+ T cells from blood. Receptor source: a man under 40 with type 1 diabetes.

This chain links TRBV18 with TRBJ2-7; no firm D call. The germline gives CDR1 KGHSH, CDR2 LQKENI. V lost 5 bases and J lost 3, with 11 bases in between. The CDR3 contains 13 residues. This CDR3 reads CASSATDFYEQYF. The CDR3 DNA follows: TGTGCCAGCTCAGCTACAGATTTCTACGAGCAGTACTTC.

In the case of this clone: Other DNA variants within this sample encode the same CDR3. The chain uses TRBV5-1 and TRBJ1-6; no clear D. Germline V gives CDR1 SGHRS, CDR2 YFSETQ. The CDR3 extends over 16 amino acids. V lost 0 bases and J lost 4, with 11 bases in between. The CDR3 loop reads CASSLAGSRYNSPLHF. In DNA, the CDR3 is TGCGCCAGCAGCTTGGCCGGATCGCGGTATAATTCACCCCTCCACTTT.

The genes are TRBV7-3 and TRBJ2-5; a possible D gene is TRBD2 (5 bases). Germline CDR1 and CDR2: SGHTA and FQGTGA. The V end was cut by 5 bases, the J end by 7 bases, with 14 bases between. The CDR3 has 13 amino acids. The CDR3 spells CASSREEDGTQYF. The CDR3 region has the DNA TGTGCCAGCAGCCGCGAGGAGGACGGGACCCAGTACTTC.

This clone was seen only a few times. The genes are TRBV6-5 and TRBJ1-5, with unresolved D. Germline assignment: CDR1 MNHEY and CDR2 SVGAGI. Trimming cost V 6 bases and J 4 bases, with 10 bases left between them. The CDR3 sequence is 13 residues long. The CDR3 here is CASSGRENQPQHF. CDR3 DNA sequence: TGTGCCAGCAGCGGACGGGAGAATCAGCCCCAGCATTTT.

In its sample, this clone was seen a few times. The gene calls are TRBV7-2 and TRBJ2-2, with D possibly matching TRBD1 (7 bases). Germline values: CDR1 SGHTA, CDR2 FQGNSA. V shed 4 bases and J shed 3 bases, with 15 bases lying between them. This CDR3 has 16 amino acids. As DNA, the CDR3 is TGTGCCAGCAGCTCCCAGGGCAGGGGGGACACCGGGGAGCTGTTTTTT. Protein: CASSSQGRGDTGELFF. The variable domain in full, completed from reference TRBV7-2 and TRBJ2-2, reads GAGVSQSPSNKVTEKGKDVELRCDPISGHTALYWYRQSLGQGLEFLIYFQGNSAPDKSGLPSDRFSAERTGGSVSTLTIQRTQQEDSAVYLCASSSQGRGDTGELFFGEGSRLTVL.

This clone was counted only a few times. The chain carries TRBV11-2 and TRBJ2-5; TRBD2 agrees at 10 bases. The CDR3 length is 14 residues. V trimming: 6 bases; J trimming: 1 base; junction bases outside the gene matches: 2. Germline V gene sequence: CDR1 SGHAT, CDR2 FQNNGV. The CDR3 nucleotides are TGTGCCAGCAGAGCGGGGGGGGTCCAAGAGACCCAGTACTTC. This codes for CASRAGGVQETQYF.

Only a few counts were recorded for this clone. CDR3 sequence (DNA): TGTGCCAGCACCCGGGGAGGGGGACGTGAAGAGACCCAGTACTTC. It translates to CASTRGGGREETQYF. The chain joins TRBV5-4 to TRBJ2-5; maybe TRBD2 (7 bases). The V gene's germline CDR1 is SGHNT and CDR2 YYREEE (reference sequence). Trimming took 6 bases from V and 3 from J, leaving 18 bases between them. The CDR3 contains 15 residues.

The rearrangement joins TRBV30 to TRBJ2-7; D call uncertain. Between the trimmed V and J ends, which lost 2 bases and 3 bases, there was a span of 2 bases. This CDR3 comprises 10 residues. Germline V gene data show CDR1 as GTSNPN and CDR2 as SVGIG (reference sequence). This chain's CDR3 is CAWSHYEQYF. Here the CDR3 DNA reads TGTGCCTGGAGTCACTACGAGCAGTACTTC.

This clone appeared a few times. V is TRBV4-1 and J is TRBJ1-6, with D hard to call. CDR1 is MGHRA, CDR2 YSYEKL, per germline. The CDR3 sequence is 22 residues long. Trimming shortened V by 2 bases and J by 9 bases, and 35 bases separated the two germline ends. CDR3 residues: CASSQYWSGSRSAVPPTSPLHF. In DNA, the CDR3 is TGCGCCAGCAGCCAATATTGGTCGGGGTCACGGTCCGCCGTCCCCCCTACTTCACCCCTCCACTTT.

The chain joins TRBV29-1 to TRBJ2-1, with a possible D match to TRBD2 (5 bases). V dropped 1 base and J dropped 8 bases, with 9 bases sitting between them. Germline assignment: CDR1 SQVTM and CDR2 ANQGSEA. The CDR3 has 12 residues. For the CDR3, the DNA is TGCAGCGTTGAAGCAGGTAGCGATGAGCAGTTCTTC. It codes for CSVEAGSDEQFF.

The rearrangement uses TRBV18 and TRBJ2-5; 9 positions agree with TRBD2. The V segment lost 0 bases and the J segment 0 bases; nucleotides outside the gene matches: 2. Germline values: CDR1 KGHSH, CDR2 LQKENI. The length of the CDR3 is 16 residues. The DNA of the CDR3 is TGTGCCAGCTCACCACCCTCTAGCGGGGACCAAGAGACCCAGTACTTC. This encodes CASSPPSSGDQETQYF.

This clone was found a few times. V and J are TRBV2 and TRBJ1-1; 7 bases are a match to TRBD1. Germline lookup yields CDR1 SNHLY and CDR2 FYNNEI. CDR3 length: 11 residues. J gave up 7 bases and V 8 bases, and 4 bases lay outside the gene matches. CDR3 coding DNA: TGTGCCAGCGGCCGGGACAGTGAAGCTTTCTTT. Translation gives CASGRDSEAFF. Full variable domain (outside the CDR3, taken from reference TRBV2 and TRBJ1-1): EPEVTQTPSHQVTQMGQEVILRCVPISNHLYFYWYRQILGQKVEFLVSFYNNEISEKSEIFDDQFSVERPDGSNFTLKIRSTKLEDSAMYFCASGRDSEAFFGQGTRLTVV.

The CDR3 loop reads CASSIAQVYTGELFF. CDR3 DNA: TGTGCCAGTAGTATAGCCCAGGTCTACACCGGGGAGCTGTTTTTT. The gene calls are TRBV19 and TRBJ2-2; no reliable D call. This CDR3 spans 15 amino acids. Germline V lookup: CDR1 LNHDA, CDR2 SQIVND (reference sequence). Trimming shortened V by 1 base and J by 3 bases, and 9 bases separated the two germline ends.

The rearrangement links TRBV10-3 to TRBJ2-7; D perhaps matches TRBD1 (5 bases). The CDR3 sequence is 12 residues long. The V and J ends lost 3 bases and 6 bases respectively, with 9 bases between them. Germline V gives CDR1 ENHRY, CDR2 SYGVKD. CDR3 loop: CAISDQGREQYF. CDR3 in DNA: TGTGCCATCAGTGATCAGGGCCGCGAGCAGTACTTC.